This T cell receptor beta chain appears in the sequencing data of a study of PD-1 blockade in classical Hodgkin lymphoma. The patients all showed relapse after autologous stem cell transplantation, while their brentuximab vedotin exposure varied. Best outcomes ranged across complete response, partial response and progressive disease. Notes on this clone: Its target is not known.

Findings and limits, study-wide: The study found complete responders had baseline diversity similar to newly diagnosed patients. After ASCT, patients who started nivolumab under 1 year later were excluded.

Per the germline V gene, CDR1 is MNHEY and CDR2 is SVGAGI. Deletions cut 0 bases from V and 5 bases from J, with 17 bases between. CDR3 size: 16 residues. The assay was immunoSEQ multiplex PCR, and TCRdb's table has in-frame clones only and misses some. The sample has roughly 96,000 clones; 85% to 90% are singletons. This receptor was identified in a human donor with classical Hodgkin lymphoma. This chain uses TRBV6-5 with TRBJ2-7; D could derive from TRBD1 or TRBD2 (5 bases each). The specimen was peripheral blood mononuclear cells (PBMCs), collected before the second cycle of nivolumab. The CDR3, as DNA: TGTGCCAGCAGTTACTCCTTGGGAACAGGAGGCAACGAGCAGTACTTC. Translating gives CASSYSLGTGGNEQYF.